Listed below are T cell receptor beta chains from one sample, sequenced in a study of OX40 agonist ivuxolimab in advanced cancers. Measured with immunoSEQ multiplex PCR; TCRdb has only the in-frame clones, and not every one. Of roughly 64,000 clones listed, roughly 80% are singletons. This sample comprised CD4+ or CD8+ T cells sorted from blood, obtained in a trial of the OX40 agonist ivuxolimab. Receptor source: an adult with an advanced solid tumor such as melanoma, head and neck, liver or kidney cancer. The CDR3 runs from the conserved cysteine through the conserved F or W. D genes are given only for firm matches. Where a row states a size, it is once, few, many or the class of an expanded clone; other rows omit it.

>TRBJ1-5|few|TRBV2|-
CASRQDSNQPQHF
TGTGCCAGCAGACAGGATAGCAATCAGCCCCAGCATTTT
>TRBJ2-7|-|TRBV11-2|TRBD2
CASSFLLAGAYEQYF
TGTGCCAGCAGCTTTTTACTAGCGGGAGCCTACGAGCAGTACTTC
>TRBJ2-1|-|TRBV20-1|-
CSARPLDEQFF
TGCAGTGCTAGACCCTTGGATGAGCAGTTCTTC
>TRBJ2-3|-|TRBV9|TRBD2
CASSVRLATDTQYF
TGTGCCAGCAGCGTTCGACTAGCGACGGATACGCAGTATTTT
>TRBJ2-3|-|TRBV4-2|TRBD2
CASSFTSGSKASTDTQYF
TGTGCCAGCAGCTTTACTAGCGGGAGCAAGGCTAGCACAGATACGCAGTATTTT
>TRBJ2-7|few|TRBV6-4|-
CAIPPGEPHHEQYF
TGTGCCATCCCTCCGGGGGAACCGCACCACGAGCAGTACTTC
>TRBJ2-7|-|TRBV29-1|TRBD2
CSVGTSDPYEQYF
TGCAGCGTTGGGACTAGCGACCCCTACGAGCAGTACTTC
>TRBJ1-6|-|TRBV30|-
CAWSDLGGLNSPLHF
TGTGCCTGGAGTGATCTGGGGGGCCTCAATTCACCCCTCCACTTT
>TRBJ1-2|-|TRBV5-4|-
CASSWTGTDGYTF
TGTGCCAGCAGCTGGACCGGGACGGATGGCTACACCTTC
>TRBJ1-2|-|TRBV6-1|-
CASRSGDNYGYTF
TGTGCCAGCAGGTCAGGGGATAACTATGGCTACACCTTC
>TRBJ1-4|few|TRBV30|-
CAWSGLNEKLFF
TGTGCCTGGAGTGGCCTTAATGAAAAACTGTTTTTT
>TRBJ1-1|-|TRBV5-4|-
CASSLDLARNTEAFF
TGTGCCAGCAGCTTGGACTTAGCCAGAAACACTGAAGCTTTCTTT
>TRBJ2-1|-|TRBV7-3|-
CASSLSQNNEQFF
TGTGCCAGCAGCTTATCCCAGAACAATGAGCAGTTCTTC
>TRBJ2-7|-|TRBV6-5|-
CASSYSWNSPYEQYF
TGTGCCAGCAGTTACTCTTGGAACAGCCCTTACGAGCAGTACTTC
>TRBJ1-4|-|TRBV6-1|-
CASTSPESGEKLFF
TGTGCGTCCACTTCCCCGGAGTCGGGTGAAAAACTGTTTTTT
>TRBJ2-5|-|TRBV6-5|-
CASSPGQSQETQYF
TGTGCCAGCAGCCCCGGACAGTCTCAAGAGACCCAGTACTTC
>TRBJ2-2|-|TRBV6-6|-
CASGGADTGELFF
TGTGCCAGCGGAGGGGCCGACACCGGGGAGCTGTTTTTT
>TRBJ2-1|-|TRBV6-6|-
CASSRAGGYNEQFF
TGTGCCAGCAGCCGGGCAGGGGGGTACAATGAGCAGTTCTTC
>TRBJ2-7|-|TRBV4-1|TRBD2
CASSRQLAGGSQTYEQYF
TGCGCCAGCAGCCGACAACTAGCGGGGGGGAGCCAGACCTACGAGCAGTACTTC
>TRBJ1-2|-|TRBV5-5|TRBD1
CASSYRDRGVGYTF
TGTGCCAGCAGCTACCGGGACAGGGGGGTTGGCTACACCTTC
>TRBJ2-3|-|TRBV7-3|-
CASSLTGYSTDTQYF
TGTGCCAGCAGCTTAACGGGGTACTCCACAGATACGCAGTATTTT
>TRBJ1-5|few|TRBV4-1|TRBD1
CASSRSLIIRDRGNQPQHF
TGCGCCAGCAGCCGAAGCCTAATCATCCGGGACAGGGGAAATCAGCCCCAGCATTTT
>TRBJ1-2|-|TRBV4-3|-
CASSQDTTAGWGYTF
TGCGCCAGCAGCCAAGATACGACAGCCGGTTGGGGCTACACCTTC
>TRBJ1-1|once|TRBV29-1|-
CSVEDYVGGTGAFF
TGCAGCGTTGAAGATTATGTGGGGGGTACCGGAGCTTTCTTT
>TRBJ2-7|-|TRBV18|-
CASSPQNRRLREQYF
TGTGCCAGCTCACCACAGAATCGACGCTTACGCGAGCAGTACTTC
>TRBJ1-3|-|TRBV6-1|-
CASSEQGGNTIYF
TGTGCCAGCAGTGAACAGGGGGGAAACACCATATATTTT
>TRBJ1-3|-|TRBV19|-
CASSFLAGSGNTIYF
TGTGCCAGTAGTTTCCTCGCAGGGAGCGGAAACACCATATATTTT
>TRBJ1-2|-|TRBV5-1|-
CASSLGPANYGYTF
TGCGCCAGCAGCTTGGGTCCAGCCAACTATGGCTACACCTTC
>TRBJ2-1|few|TRBV6-5|-
CASSQHPRDTSQFF
TGTGCCAGCAGTCAACACCCCCGGGACACAAGCCAGTTCTTC
>TRBJ2-1|-|TRBV19|TRBD2
CASSPSRTSGSLQFF
TGTGCCAGTAGTCCGTCCCGGACTAGCGGGAGTTTGCAGTTCTTC
>TRBJ1-4|few|TRBV6-6|-
CASSSRANEKLFF
TGTGCCAGCAGTTCCAGGGCTAATGAAAAACTGTTTTTT
>TRBJ1-2|-|TRBV5-1|-
CASSLGSNYGYTF
TGCGCCAGCAGCCTAGGGTCGAACTATGGCTACACCTTC
>TRBJ2-3|-|TRBV4-1|TRBD2
CASSQSPGTTGGTQYF
TGCGCCAGCAGCCAAAGCCCCGGGACTACCGGCGGTACGCAGTATTTT
>TRBJ1-3|-|TRBV28|TRBD1
CASSLDRVGNTIYF
TGTGCCAGCAGTTTGGACAGGGTTGGAAACACCATATATTTT
>TRBJ2-5|-|TRBV9|TRBD2
CASSPSTSPSKETQYF
TGTGCCAGCAGCCCTTCGACTAGCCCCTCCAAGGAGACCCAGTACTTC
>TRBJ2-1|few|TRBV5-8|-
CASSHEDSSYNEQFF
TGTGCCAGCAGCCACGAGGATAGCTCCTACAATGAGCAGTTCTTC
>TRBJ1-4|-|TRBV11-2|TRBD1
CASSSSRQGSRKLFF
TGTGCCAGCAGCTCAAGTAGACAGGGGTCGCGGAAACTGTTTTTT
>TRBJ2-3|-|TRBV7-6|-
CASSQGAMTSTDTQYF
TGTGCCAGCAGCCAAGGGGCGATGACTAGCACAGATACGCAGTATTTT
>TRBJ1-3|-|TRBV2|TRBD1
CASRGQGVENTIYF
TGTGCCAGCAGGGGACAGGGGGTTGAAAACACCATATATTTT
>TRBJ1-2|-|TRBV29-1|TRBD1
CSAGDSYYGYTF
TGCAGCGCTGGGGACAGCTACTATGGCTACACCTTC
>TRBJ2-3|-|TRBV9|-
CASSADLKDTQYF
TGTGCCAGCAGCGCCGATCTTAAAGATACGCAGTATTTT
>TRBJ1-1|-|TRBV23-1|-
CASSQSRGMSTEAFF
TGCGCCAGCAGTCAATCTCGGGGAATGAGCACTGAAGCTTTCTTT
>TRBJ2-2|-|TRBV9|TRBD2
CASSVAGGKNTGELFF
TGTGCCAGCAGCGTAGCGGGAGGAAAGAACACCGGGGAGCTGTTTTTT
>TRBJ1-6|-|TRBV5-1|-
CASSLNPKGESPLHF
TGCGCCAGCAGCTTGAATCCCAAAGGGGAATCACCCCTCCACTTT
>TRBJ1-3|-|TRBV9|TRBD1
CASSLTGGSGNTIYF
TGTGCCAGCAGCTTAACAGGGGGTTCTGGAAACACCATATATTTT